These 23 T cell receptor beta chains share one sample of origin, sequenced in a study of T cells in Graves' hyperthyroidism and ophthalmopathy. The CDR3 regions of TCR beta were amplified from RNA transcripts. TCR CDR3 regions were first amplified by RT-PCR with HTBI primers. One entry per CDR3 protein results from TCRdb running MiXCR on the multiplex PCR reads. The table has around 260,000 distinct CDR3 sequences, 25% to 30% seen once. The specimen sequenced was blood. The source of these receptors is a man aged 40-49 years with Graves' hyperthyroidism that later progressed to Graves' ophthalmopathy.

There are many counts of this clonotype. V usage is TRBV11-2 and J usage is TRBJ1-1; D is unclear. V lost 1 base to trimming and J lost 6 bases, with 27 bases between them. Germline V gene lookup returns CDR1 SGHAT and CDR2 FQNNGV. The CDR3 consists of 19 residues. The CDR3 loop is CASSLGFLLTPESRSEAFF. The CDR3 nucleotides read TGTGCCAGCAGCTTAGGATTTTTGTTAACCCCAGAATCCCGGTCTGAAGCTTTCTTT. Complete variable domain (other parts from reference TRBV11-2 and TRBJ1-1): EAGVAQSPRYKIIEKRQSVAFWCNPISGHATLYWYQQILGQGPKLLIQFQNNGVVDDSQLPKDRFSAERLKGVDSTLKIQPAKLEDSAVYLCASSLGFLLTPESRSEAFFGQGTRLTVV.

This clonotype was observed a few times. V usage is TRBV6-7 and J usage is TRBJ2-7; 12 bases fit TRBD2. TRBV6-7 counts as an open reading frame of uncertain function. With V trimmed by 7 bases and J by 2 bases, 12 bases remained unmatched. There are 17 residues in the CDR3. CDR3 nucleotide sequence: TGTGCCAGCACCCCGACTAGCGGGAGAAGAGGTACCTACGAGCAGTACTTC. Encoded protein: CASTPTSGRRGTYEQYF.

This clonotype was seen repeatedly, ten times or more. The gene calls are TRBV6-1 and TRBJ2-5; 8 nucleotides align to TRBD2. The CDR3 spans 14 residues. Trimming removed 7 bases from V and 5 bases from J; junction bases left unmatched: 9. Germline V gives CDR1 MNHNS, CDR2 SASEGT. The CDR3 reads CASKWSSGTETQYF. The CDR3 coding sequence is TGTGCCAGCAAGTGGAGTAGCGGGACGGAGACCCAGTACTTC.

This clonotype was detected ten times or more. V usage is TRBV19 and J usage is TRBJ2-2; tentative D call: TRBD2 (6 bases). This CDR3 is built from 17 residues. Between the trimmed V and J ends, which lost 1 base and 0 bases, there was a span of 12 bases. In germline, CDR1 is LNHDA, CDR2 SQIVND (reference sequence). The CDR3 reads CASSIGPGVSNTGELFF. The CDR3 DNA is TGTGCCAGTAGTATAGGGCCGGGGGTCTCGAACACCGGGGAGCTGTTTTTT.

This rearrangement joins TRBV12-3 or TRBV12-4 to TRBJ1-1; perhaps TRBD1 as D (6 bases). The CDR3 is made up of 16 amino acids. Deletions cut 4 bases from V and 0 bases from J, with 15 bases between. The CDR3 sequence: CASSSQRPGVNTEAFF. CDR3 nucleotides: TGTGCCAGCAGTTCCCAAAGGCCAGGGGTGAACACTGAAGCTTTCTTT.

At least ten counts were recorded for this clonotype. At one boundary the junction diverges from the germline segment, which might be a read error. For the CDR3, the DNA is TGTGCCAGCAGTGAGTCGGGACAGGGTAAGGGCGAGCAGTACTTC. This sequence encodes CASSESGQGKGEQYF. The rearrangement joins TRBV10-3 to TRBJ2-7, with 9 bases matching TRBD1. Looked up from germline, CDR1 is ENHRY and CDR2 is SYGVKD. There are 15 residues in the CDR3.

This clonotype was observed at least ten times. The rearrangement links TRBV29-1 to TRBJ1-1, with D uncertain. The CDR3 contains 16 residues. The germline V gene has CDR1 SQVTM and CDR2 ANQGSEA. V was clipped by 3 bases and J by 2 bases, with 19 bases between them. The CDR3 nucleotides read TGCAGCGTTGAGGGTCGTGTTCGGGCACCAAACACTGAAGCTTTCTTT. It translates to CSVEGRVRAPNTEAFF.

The chain joins TRBV28 to TRBJ2-7; 10 nucleotides agree with TRBD2. CDR1 is MDHEN, CDR2 SYDVKM, per germline. The CDR3 runs 15 residues. V lost 6 bases, J lost 4 bases, and 9 bases stayed unmatched. CDR3 nucleotides: TGTGCCAGCAGAACCCCACTAGCGGGAAGGTACGAGCAGTACTTC. Its protein product is CASRTPLAGRYEQYF.

This clonotype has a count of ten or more. The chain has TRBV12-3 or TRBV12-4 and TRBJ2-4; D is uncertain. Between the trimmed V and J ends, which lost 5 bases and 6 bases, there was a span of 5 bases. The CDR3 covers 11 residues. The CDR3, as DNA: TGTGCCAGCAGTAAAATAAACATTCAGTACTTC. Translating gives CASSKINIQYF.

The V gene is TRBV28, the J gene TRBJ2-7; unclear D gene. The CDR3 is 13 amino acids. The V end was cut by 1 base, the J end by 9 bases, with 13 bases between. CDR1 is MDHEN, CDR2 SYDVKM, per germline. The CDR3 DNA reads as TGTGCCAGCAGTTTATTTATAGGGTTACGGCAGTACTTC. This gives the protein CASSLFIGLRQYF.

The chain has TRBV7-2 and TRBJ2-7, with D perhaps TRBD2 (6 bases). V dropped 2 bases and J dropped 7 bases, with 12 bases sitting between them. This CDR3 region has 13 residues. CDR1 and CDR2 (germline): SGHTA, FQGNSA. The CDR3 DNA reads as TGTGCCAGCAGCTTATCAGGAGGGGAAGAGCAGTACTTC. Translating it yields CASSLSGGEEQYF.

This clonotype appeared many times. The CDR3 DNA sequence: TGTGCCAGCAGTGAATACGGGACAGGGTATGGCTACACCTTC. It translates to CASSEYGTGYGYTF. This chain links TRBV25-1 with TRBJ1-2; TRBD1 agrees at 9 bases. This CDR3 has 14 residues. The V gene's germline CDR1 is MGHDK and CDR2 SYGVNS. V shed 0 bases, J shed 5 bases, and the junction held 1 base outside the gene matches.

This clonotype was picked up many times. The chain employs TRBV14 and TRBJ1-2, with 8 bases aligning to TRBD1. The germline V gene has CDR1 SGHDN and CDR2 FVKESK. CDR3 length: 14 residues. J was trimmed by 7 bases and V by 1 base; bases with no gene match: 5. The CDR3 reads CASSQGPGGFGYTF. The DNA of the CDR3 is TGTGCCAGCAGCCAAGGTCCAGGGGGCTTTGGCTACACCTTC.

This clonotype was seen a few times. The V and J genes are TRBV28 and TRBJ2-7; 8 positions match TRBD2. The germline V gene encodes CDR1 MDHEN and CDR2 SYDVKM. V gave up 6 bases and J gave up 2 bases; unmatched junction bases: 6. The CDR3 has 14 amino acids. CDR3 protein: CASRRGLGTYEQYF. As DNA, the CDR3 is TGTGCCAGCAGACGGGGACTAGGAACCTACGAGCAGTACTTC.

In this sample, this clonotype turned up many times. The genes are TRBV25-1 and TRBJ2-5, with D possibly TRBD2 on 5 matching bases. The CDR3 has 15 residues. The germline V gene encodes CDR1 MGHDK and CDR2 SYGVNS. Trimming shortened V by 5 bases and J by 1 base, and 14 bases separated the two germline ends. The CDR3 protein is CASSQSSPIQETQYF. CDR3 bases: TGTGCCAGCAGTCAGTCTAGCCCTATCCAAGAGACCCAGTACTTC.

The chain is built from TRBV19 and TRBJ2-7; 11 bases match TRBD2. J gave up 3 bases and V 5 bases, and 3 bases lay outside the gene matches. Germline V gene sequence: CDR1 LNHDA, CDR2 SQIVND (reference sequence). CDR3 length equals 14 residues. The CDR3: CASSLAGGHYEQYF. The CDR3 region has the DNA TGTGCCAGTAGTCTAGCGGGGGGCCACTACGAGCAGTACTTC.

This chain uses TRBV12-3 or TRBV12-4 with TRBJ1-2; no reliable D call. The V and J ends lost 3 bases and 4 bases respectively, with 12 bases between them. This CDR3 spans 14 amino acids. CDR3 loop: CASSFDEGAYGYTF. The CDR3 region has the DNA TGTGCCAGCAGTTTCGACGAAGGAGCCTATGGCTACACCTTC.

This chain uses TRBV6-1 with TRBJ1-5; D is possibly TRBD1 (6 bases). In germline, CDR1 is MNHNS, CDR2 SASEGT. V was pared by 3 bases and J by 3 bases, with 12 bases between. CDR3 length equals 15 residues. The CDR3 coding sequence is TGTGCCAGCAGTGAGACAGGTCTTTTCAATCAGCCCCAGCATTTT. It is translated as CASSETGLFNQPQHF.

The sample holds many counts of this clonotype. The chain uses TRBV3-1 and TRBJ2-7, with D uncertain. Germline-derived CDR1 and CDR2 are LGHDT and YNNKEL (reference sequence). The CDR3 loop spans 14 amino acids. Trimming pared 0 bases from V and 0 bases from J, leaving 6 bases between. Here the CDR3 reads CASSQDWSSYEQYF. The CDR3 region has the DNA TGTGCCAGCAGCCAAGACTGGAGCTCCTACGAGCAGTACTTC.

Concerning this clonotype itself: Sequence at one end of the junction differs from germline and may be a read error. The V and J genes are TRBV20-1 and TRBJ2-4; a possible D gene is TRBD2 (7 bases). Germline V gives CDR1 DFQATT, CDR2 SNEGSKA (reference sequence). The length of the CDR3 is 14 residues. The CDR3: CSALSGGAKNVQYF. CDR3 nucleotides: TGCAGTGCCCTAAGTGGGGGGGCCAAAAACGTTCAGTACTTC.

This chain links TRBV3-1 with TRBJ1-2, with 8 bases fitting TRBD1. Germline assignment: CDR1 LGHDT and CDR2 YNNKEL (reference sequence). The CDR3 has 16 residues. After removal of 0 bases from V and 4 bases from J, the junction contained 7 bases not matched to a gene. The CDR3 DNA follows: TGTGCCAGCAGCCAAGATCGGCAGGGGGCTCGCTATGGCTACACCTTC. Residues: CASSQDRQGARYGYTF.

This clonotype was recorded many times. This sequence joins TRBV19 and TRBJ1-3, with D unclear. CDR1 and CDR2 (germline): LNHDA, SQIVND (reference sequence). Trimming took off 9 bases at V and 4 bases at J, with 22 bases between the two ends. The CDR3 totals 16 residues. The CDR3 reads CASTPGRLDRGNTIYF. In nucleotides, the CDR3 is TGTGCCAGCACCCCCGGGAGATTGGACCGGGGAAACACCATATATTTT.

There are many counts of this clonotype. CDR3 sequence (DNA): TGTGCCAGCACCCGGGACCCGCGGAACACTGAAGCTTTCTTT. The encoded protein is CASTRDPRNTEAFF. This chain connects TRBV5-4 to TRBJ1-1; D might be TRBD1 (5 bases). The CDR3 runs 14 residues. The germline CDR1 and CDR2 sequences are SGHNT and YYREEE (reference sequence). Trimming removed 6 bases from V and 1 base from J, with 13 bases in between.